These T cell receptor beta chains were read from a single sample in a study of T-cell memory formation after mild COVID-19. One entry per CDR3 protein, called by TCRdb with MiXCR from the 5' RACE reads. The table includes roughly 510,000 distinct CDR3 sequences, 15% to 20% detected once. Sample: PBMCs or a T cell subset sorted from them (not recorded which). Receptors were obtained from an adult woman who had mild COVID-19 (a few samples of this study predate the infection). Cell type and time point are not known. The CDR3 runs from the conserved cysteine through the conserved F or W. A D gene is named only where the DNA matches it firmly. For some rows the clone size is stated as once, few or many, or as a class when expanded; others skip it.

v_call	d_call	j_call	clone_size	cdr3_aa	cdr3_nt
TRBV19	-	TRBJ2-5	few	CASSTLLRSQETQYF	TGTGCCAGTAGTACCCTCTTACGGTCTCAAGAGACCCAGTACTTC
TRBV7-2	TRBD2	TRBJ2-7	-	CASRAGGPYEQYF	TGTGCCAGCAGAGCGGGGGGCCCCTACGAGCAGTACTTC
TRBV12-3/TRBV12-4	-	TRBJ1-5	-	CASSSVPYQPQHF	TGTGCCAGCAGTTCAGTCCCGTATCAGCCCCAGCATTTT
TRBV7-8	-	TRBJ2-5	few	CASSPIGGGETQYF	TGTGCCAGCAGCCCCATCGGGGGTGGGGAGACCCAGTACTTC
TRBV7-9	TRBD1	TRBJ2-5	few	CASSPPDRGDETQYF	TGTGCCAGCAGCCCTCCGGACAGGGGAGACGAGACCCAGTACTTC
TRBV11-2	TRBD2	TRBJ2-3	-	CASSLGSGSVTDTQYF	TGTGCCAGCAGCTTAGGGAGCGGGAGCGTCACAGATACGCAGTATTTT
TRBV27	TRBD1	TRBJ2-7	many	CASSFTGTGAYEQYF	TGTGCCAGCAGTTTCACCGGGACAGGGGCTTACGAGCAGTACTTC
TRBV9	-	TRBJ1-4	-	CASSPESEKLFF	TGTGCCAGCAGCCCGGAATCGGAAAAACTGTTTTTT
TRBV7-3	TRBD1	TRBJ1-1	-	CASSRAGGRMNTEAFF	TGTGCCAGCAGCCGAGCAGGGGGCAGGATGAACACTGAAGCTTTCTTT
TRBV5-1	-	TRBJ2-7	-	CASSLGESQVYEQYF	TGCGCCAGCAGCTTGGGAGAGTCCCAGGTCTACGAGCAGTACTTC
TRBV5-1	TRBD2	TRBJ2-3	few	CASSLATSGGTDTQYF	TGCGCCAGCAGCTTGGCGACTAGCGGGGGAACAGATACGCAGTATTTT
TRBV4-1	TRBD1	TRBJ2-1	few	CASSPKFIRTGGSYNEQFF	TGCGCCAGCAGCCCTAAATTCATCCGGACAGGTGGCTCCTACAATGAGCAGTTCTTC
TRBV7-8	TRBD2	TRBJ2-1	few	CASSLLAGEGGPYNEQFF	TGTGCCAGCAGCTTACTAGCGGGAGAGGGCGGCCCTTACAATGAGCAGTTCTTC
TRBV29-1	TRBD1	TRBJ1-2	few	CSVRDRGPQSYTF	TGCAGCGTTCGGGACAGGGGGCCTCAGAGCTACACCTTC
TRBV18	TRBD1	TRBJ2-1	few	CASSPRGQGLKESSYNEQFF	TGTGCCAGCTCACCAAGGGGACAGGGGCTAAAGGAAAGCTCCTACAATGAGCAGTTCTTC
TRBV7-9	-	TRBJ1-4	-	CATPSGGTNEKLFF	TGTGCCACCCCGAGCGGGGGCACTAATGAAAAACTGTTTTTT
TRBV19	TRBD2	TRBJ2-7	once	CASSIGPSGSGEQYF	TGTGCCAGTAGTATAGGGCCTAGCGGGAGTGGCGAGCAGTACTTC
TRBV7-8	-	TRBJ2-1	few	CASSFRSADEQFF	TGTGCCAGCAGCTTTAGGTCGGCGGATGAGCAGTTCTTC
TRBV6-5	-	TRBJ1-1	few	CASSPGLVGDTEAFF	TGTGCCAGCAGTCCCGGCCTGGTAGGGGACACTGAAGCTTTCTTT
TRBV30	TRBD2	TRBJ2-1	few	CAWSTGGSFREQFF	TGTGCCTGGAGTACGGGAGGGAGCTTTCGGGAGCAGTTCTTC
TRBV7-9	-	TRBJ2-2	many	CASSLQTGELFF	TGTGCCAGCAGCTTACAGACCGGGGAGCTGTTTTTT
TRBV18	-	TRBJ1-6	-	CASSGDINSPLHF	TGTGCCAGCTCCGGGGACATCAATTCACCCCTCCACTTT
TRBV7-9	TRBD1	TRBJ2-1	many	CASSQLTGNEQFF	TGTGCCAGCAGCCAACTGACAGGGAATGAGCAGTTCTTC
TRBV20-1	-	TRBJ2-7	-	CSTPRGTYEQYF	TGCTCAACCCCTCGGGGGACCTACGAGCAGTACTTC
TRBV7-3	TRBD2	TRBJ2-3	few	CASSLTGGGVRDTQYF	TGTGCCAGCAGCTTAACAGGCGGGGGGGTTAGAGATACGCAGTATTTT
TRBV27	-	TRBJ1-1	few	CASSLDGIRGTEAFF	TGTGCCAGCAGTTTAGACGGGATTAGGGGGACTGAAGCTTTCTTT
TRBV6-5	-	TRBJ2-4	few	CASSYAPDPGLGNIQYF	TGTGCCAGCAGTTACGCACCAGACCCGGGACTCGGAAACATTCAGTACTTC
TRBV7-2	-	TRBJ2-1	few	CASSLAEPPYNEQFF	TGTGCCAGCAGCTTAGCCGAGCCCCCCTACAATGAGCAGTTCTTC
TRBV24-1	-	TRBJ1-5	few	CATSPGTPSLGGNQPQHF	TGTGCCACCAGTCCCGGGACACCCTCCCTCGGGGGCAATCAGCCCCAGCATTTT
TRBV7-3	-	TRBJ2-3	many	CASSLAGGRDTQYF	TGTGCCAGCAGCTTAGCCGGGGGCAGAGATACGCAGTATTTT
TRBV4-3	-	TRBJ1-1	many	CASSRGGETEAFF	TGCGCCAGCAGCCGGGGGGGAGAGACTGAAGCTTTCTTT
TRBV10-3	TRBD2	TRBJ2-3	few	CAISGGGRSTDTQYF	TGTGCCATCAGTGGGGGGGGACGAAGCACAGATACGCAGTATTTT
TRBV20-1	-	TRBJ1-5	-	CSARDGPSNQPQHF	TGCAGTGCTAGAGATGGGCCTAGCAATCAGCCCCAGCATTTT
TRBV3-1	-	TRBJ1-1	few	CASSQRQGHIYTEAFF	TGTGCCAGCAGCCAACGGCAGGGACACATCTACACTGAAGCTTTCTTT
TRBV30	-	TRBJ2-1	many	CAWSAQGNEQFF	TGTGCCTGGAGTGCCCAAGGCAATGAGCAGTTCTTC
TRBV5-1	-	TRBJ2-2	-	CASSGRDQNTGELFF	TGCGCCAGCAGCGGCCGGGACCAGAACACCGGGGAGCTGTTTTTT
TRBV27	-	TRBJ2-7	-	CASSIPPRAREQYF	TGTGCCAGCAGTATCCCCCCCAGGGCGCGGGAGCAGTACTTC
TRBV11-3	TRBD1	TRBJ1-1	once	CASSLFLTGGWITEAFF	TGTGCCAGCAGCTTATTTCTGACAGGGGGCTGGATCACTGAAGCTTTCTTT
TRBV7-2	-	TRBJ2-7	-	CASSFGGGLYEQYF	TGTGCCAGCAGCTTCGGCGGGGGCCTTTACGAGCAGTACTTC
TRBV19	TRBD2	TRBJ2-5	-	CASSIGLAGVGETQYF	TGTGCCAGTAGTATAGGACTAGCGGGAGTCGGAGAGACCCAGTACTTC